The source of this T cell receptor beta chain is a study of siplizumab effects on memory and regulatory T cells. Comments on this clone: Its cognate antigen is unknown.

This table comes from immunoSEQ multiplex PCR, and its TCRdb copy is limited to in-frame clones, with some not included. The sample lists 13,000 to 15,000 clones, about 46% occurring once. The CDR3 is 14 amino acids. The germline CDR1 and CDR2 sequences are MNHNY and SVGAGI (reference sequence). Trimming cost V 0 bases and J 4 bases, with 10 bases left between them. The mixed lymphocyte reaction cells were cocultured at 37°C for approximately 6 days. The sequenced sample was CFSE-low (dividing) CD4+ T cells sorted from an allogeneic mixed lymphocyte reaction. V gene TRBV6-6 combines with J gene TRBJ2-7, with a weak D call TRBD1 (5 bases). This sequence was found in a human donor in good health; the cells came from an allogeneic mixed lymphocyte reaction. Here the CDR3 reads CASSYSYQGYEQYF. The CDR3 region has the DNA TGTGCCAGCAGTTACTCGTACCAGGGTTACGAGCAGTACTTC.